This TCR beta chain was identified in a study of tumor and adjacent non-tumor tissue in lung cancer. Study at large: Each sample yielded 3.5 million to 4.5 million productive TCRbeta reads on average.

Trimming stripped 8 bases from V and 7 bases from J, with 18 bases between. The CDR3 sequence is 14 residues long. The germline V gene encodes CDR1 MDHEN and CDR2 SYDVKM. RNA was extracted from bulk tissue without any cell sorting. This clonotype was seen a few times. Its antigen is undetermined. The library came from three nested PCR rounds adapted from ARM-PCR protocols. TCRdb re-called the multiplex PCR reads through MiXCR, storing one row per CDR3 protein. This sample has tens of thousands of distinct CDR3 sequences, with 55% to 80% found just once. The study's findings and limits: Normal lung showed higher cumulative top 100 clone frequency than tumor.

Sequenced material: lung tumor tissue. This sequence was found in a woman in her thirties or forties with non-small cell lung cancer. The chain links TRBV28 to TRBJ2-1; maybe TRBD1 (8 bases). The CDR3 nucleotides are TGTGCCAGCGGGGAGGGACAGGCCCGAAATGAGCAGTTCTTC. It specifies CASGEGQARNEQFF.